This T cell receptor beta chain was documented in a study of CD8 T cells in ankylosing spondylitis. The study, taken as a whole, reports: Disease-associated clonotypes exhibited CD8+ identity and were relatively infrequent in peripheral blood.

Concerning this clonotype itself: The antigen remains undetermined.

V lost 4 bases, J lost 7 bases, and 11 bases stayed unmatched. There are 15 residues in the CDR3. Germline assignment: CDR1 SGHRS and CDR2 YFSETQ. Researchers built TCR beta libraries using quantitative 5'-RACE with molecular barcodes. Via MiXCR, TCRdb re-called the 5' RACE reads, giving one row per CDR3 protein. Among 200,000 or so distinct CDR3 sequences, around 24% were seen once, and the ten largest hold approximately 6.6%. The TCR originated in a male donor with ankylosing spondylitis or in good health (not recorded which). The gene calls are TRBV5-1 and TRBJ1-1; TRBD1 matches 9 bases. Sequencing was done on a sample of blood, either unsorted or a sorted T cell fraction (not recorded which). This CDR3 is CASSGTGQGADEAFF. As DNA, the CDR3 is TGCGCCAGCAGCGGGACGGGACAGGGTGCCGATGAAGCTTTCTTT.